This T cell receptor beta chain was retrieved from a study of blood T cell repertoires in COVID-19. This CDR3 contains 16 residues. Germline CDR1 reads LGHDT; CDR2 reads YNNKEL (reference sequence). V shed 7 bases and J 7 bases; nucleotides not matched to a gene: 15. Profiling relied on immunoSEQ multiplex PCR, and the TCRdb table lists in-frame clones only, not all of them. The sample lists a few hundred thousand clones, about four fifths occurring once. This clone was seen only once. Source material: peripheral blood. The sequence was obtained from a woman aged 80 or over with acute or convalescent COVID-19. The genes are TRBV3-1 (or the pseudogene TRBV3-2) and TRBJ2-2; the match to TRBD1 covers 7 bases. The CDR3 spells CASKWGTDIMSGELFF. The DNA of the CDR3 is TGTGCCAGCAAGTGGGGGACAGATATTATGAGCGGGGAGCTGTTTTTT.